This TCR beta chain was identified in a study of blood T cell repertoires in COVID-19. Study-level information: Samples of COVID-19 (acute and convalescent) were obtained from the United States, Italy and Spain. Sources were T cells, B-cell-depleted T cells, or PBMCs; the material itself was cDNA or gDNA.

In the authors' workflow: The assay estimated nucleated cells by amplifying reference gene primers. The protocol was immunoSEQ multiplex PCR, while the TCRdb copy is restricted to in-frame clones and leaves out a portion. The V and J calls and the clone size are those of that table, but D and trimming were determined from the DNA. The repertoire holds about 150,000 clones, with over 70% as singletons. This CDR3 is 14 amino acids long. Germline V gives CDR1 MNHEY, CDR2 SVGEGT. Trimming took 5 bases from V and 2 from J, leaving 10 bases between them. Sequencing used peripheral blood. This TCR was recovered from a man in his 60s with active or convalescent COVID-19. The J gene is TRBJ1-5, the V gene TRBV6-2 or TRBV6-3; a weak D match, TRBD1 (6 bases). The CDR3 region has the DNA TGTGCCAGCAGTAAACAGGGCGGCAATCAGCCCCAGCATTTT. This gives the protein CASSKQGGNQPQHF.